A single sample gave rise to the 24 T cell receptor beta chains below, sequenced in a study of cytomegalovirus exposure and HLA in healthy donors. The PCR used 60 Vbeta and 13 Jbeta primers. Sequencing was performed with immunoSEQ multiplex PCR; in TCRdb, only in-frame clones are kept and a portion is missing. Of about 99,000 clones detected, around 80% appear once; the ten largest clones hold roughly 1.9%. Specimen: PBMCs. These receptors all stem from a woman aged 40 to 49 in good health and CMV-seronegative.

The rearrangement joins TRBV4-3 to TRBJ2-7; 9 bases are shared with TRBD1. V gave up 0 bases and J gave up 3 bases; unmatched junction bases: 3. This CDR3 contains 15 residues. Germline CDR1 and CDR2: LGHNA and YSLEER. CDR3 amino acids: CASSQEQTGGYEQYF. In DNA, the CDR3 is TGCGCCAGCAGCCAAGAACAGACAGGGGGCTACGAGCAGTACTTC.

CDR3 region: CASSWDRGKKETQYF. The CDR3 nucleotides read TGTGCCAGCTCTTGGGACAGAGGAAAGAAAGAGACCCAGTACTTC. V gene TRBV18 combines with J gene TRBJ2-5; TRBD1 matches at 7 bases. Germline V gene sequence: CDR1 KGHSH, CDR2 LQKENI. The junction had 10 bases not matched to a gene; V was cut back by 6 bases and J by 3 bases. The CDR3 is 15 amino acids.

V usage is TRBV29-1 and J usage is TRBJ1-2, with 7 bases fitting TRBD1. The CDR3 is 12 amino acids. V shed 6 bases, J shed 10 bases, and the junction held 11 bases outside the gene matches. Germline lookup yields CDR1 SQVTM and CDR2 ANQGSEA. In nucleotides, the CDR3 is TGCAGCGTCCCCTGGACAGGAAACGACTACACCTTC. Translated, it gives CSVPWTGNDYTF.

Note on this clone: At one of its ends the junction is not consistent with the germline gene, which may arise from a read error. V is TRBV7-9 and J is TRBJ2-7, with D perhaps TRBD2 (6 bases). The CDR3 loop spans 15 amino acids. Germline V gives CDR1 SEHNR, CDR2 FQNEAQ (reference sequence). The chain's CDR3 is CSSSLSDSGSYEQYF. CDR3 DNA sequence: TGTTCCAGCAGCTTAAGTGATTCCGGGAGTTACGAGCAGTACTTC.

The chain combines TRBV27 with TRBJ2-1; the D gene is possibly TRBD2 (6 bases). Germline V gene lookup returns CDR1 MNHEY and CDR2 SMNVEV (reference sequence). The CDR3 extends over 15 amino acids. Trimming shortened V by 2 bases and J by 4 bases, and 12 bases separated the two germline ends. Here the CDR3 DNA reads TGTGCCAGCAGTTTAGGGGCTAGCGCTTACAATGAGCAGTTCTTC. Translating it yields CASSLGASAYNEQFF.

This rearrangement joins TRBV10-3 to TRBJ2-6; 9 positions agree with TRBD1. Germline CDR1 ENHRY, CDR2 SYGVKD. This CDR3 region has 19 residues. The junction had 17 bases not matched to a gene; V was cut back by 8 bases and J by 3 bases. The CDR3 is CAIGDRLAKTGGGANVLTF. CDR3 sequence (DNA): TGTGCCATCGGCGACCGGTTGGCCAAGACAGGGGGTGGGGCCAACGTCCTGACTTTC.

This chain connects TRBV28 to TRBJ1-4, with D possibly TRBD1 on 6 matching bases. This CDR3 spans 16 amino acids. Germline CDR1 is MDHEN and CDR2 is SYDVKM. V was pared by 6 bases and J by 6 bases, with 20 bases between. CDR3 DNA sequence: TGTGCCAGCAGCCAAATTCTAGGGGGGAGGGATGAAAAACTGTTTTTT. Its protein product is CASSQILGGRDEKLFF.

This chain connects TRBV7-2 to TRBJ2-7; a weak D match, TRBD1 (6 bases). The CDR3 is 16 amino acids. Germline lookup yields CDR1 SGHTA and CDR2 FQGNSA. Trimming took 0 bases from V and 1 from J, leaving 13 bases between them. The CDR3 nucleotides are TGTGCCAGCAGCTTAGCTGGTCCAGGGGCGTCCTACGAGCAGTACTTC. Encoded protein: CASSLAGPGASYEQYF.

The chain carries TRBV28 and TRBJ2-1; D is perhaps TRBD1 (6 bases). Trimming took off 4 bases at V and 5 bases at J, with 18 bases between the two ends. The germline CDR1 and CDR2 sequences are MDHEN and SYDVKM. This CDR3 spans 16 amino acids. The CDR3 is CASSSPNRVGNNEQFF. DNA of the CDR3: TGTGCCAGCAGTTCGCCGAACAGGGTAGGGAACAATGAGCAGTTCTTC. The whole variable domain, filled in from reference TRBV28 and TRBJ2-1, reads DVKVTQSSRYLVKRTGEKVFLECVQDMDHENMFWYRQDPGLGLRLIYFSYDVKMKEKGDIPEGYSVSREKKERFSLILESASTNQTSMYLCASSSPNRVGNNEQFFGPGTRLTVL.

This sequence joins TRBV11-2 and TRBJ2-7; tentative D call: TRBD1 (6 bases). CDR1 is SGHAT, CDR2 FQNNGV, per germline. V shed 2 bases and J shed 2 bases, with 7 bases lying between them. The CDR3 spans 13 residues. CDR3 sequence reads: CASSLQGTYEQYF. Here the CDR3 DNA reads TGTGCCAGCAGCTTACAGGGGACCTACGAGCAGTACTTC.

This clone came up a few times. The chain combines TRBV27 with TRBJ2-1; 8 nucleotides align to TRBD2. With 2 bases clipped from V and 6 bases from J, the junction kept 3 bases outside the gene matches. The CDR3 has 14 residues. The germline V gene has CDR1 MNHEY and CDR2 SMNVEV (reference sequence). This CDR3 is CASSLSGSGNEQFF. DNA of the CDR3: TGTGCCAGCAGTTTAAGCGGGAGCGGCAATGAGCAGTTCTTC.

The chain carries TRBV27 and TRBJ1-1; D might be TRBD1 (6 bases). V was shortened by 7 bases and J by 3 bases, with 15 bases between the two germline ends. Germline CDR1 and CDR2: MNHEY and SMNVEV (reference sequence). The CDR3 spans 14 residues. DNA for the CDR3: TGTGCCAGCATCCCCTCCAGGGGTGACACTGAAGCTTTCTTT. Its protein is CASIPSRGDTEAFF.

The chain has TRBV7-2 and TRBJ1-3; 9 bases are shared with TRBD1. The V and J ends lost 0 bases and 3 bases, in that order; junction bases with no gene match: 3. CDR1 and CDR2 (germline): SGHTA, FQGNSA. The CDR3 is 16 residues long. This CDR3 is CASSLAQGARGNTIYF. CDR3 nucleotide sequence: TGTGCCAGCAGCTTAGCACAGGGGGCGCGTGGAAACACCATATATTTT.

The chain has TRBV5-1 and TRBJ2-2; TRBD1 is a possible D gene (6 bases). CDR1 and CDR2 from the germline V gene are SGHRS and YFSETQ. CDR3 size: 13 residues. The V end lost 4 bases, the J end lost 6 bases, and 10 bases lay between the germline ends. This CDR3 reads CASSIGQSGELFF. CDR3 bases: TGCGCCAGCAGCATAGGACAGTCCGGGGAGCTGTTTTTT.

This sequence joins TRBV28 and TRBJ2-7; D possibly corresponds to TRBD1 (6 bases). V lost 2 bases and J 0 bases, leaving 29 bases between the germline ends. CDR1 is MDHEN, CDR2 SYDVKM, per germline. The CDR3 runs to 21 residues. CDR3 in DNA: TGTGCCAGCAGTTTAGGTTTTAGGTTTCATCAGGGGCCAGCTTTCTCCTACGAGCAGTACTTC. As protein: CASSLGFRFHQGPAFSYEQYF.

This clone was seen just once. This chain connects TRBV7-2 to TRBJ1-5, with D possibly TRBD1 on 5 matching bases. This CDR3 has 14 residues. Germline-derived CDR1 and CDR2 are SGHTA and FQGNSA. Between the trimmed V and J ends, which lost 0 bases and 7 bases, there was a span of 10 bases. The CDR3, as DNA: TGTGCCAGCAGCTTAGCGAGGAGGGACCAGCCCCAGCATTTT. Amino acid sequence: CASSLARRDQPQHF. Complete variable domain (other parts from reference TRBV7-2 and TRBJ1-5): GAGVSQSPSNKVTEKGKDVELRCDPISGHTALYWYRQSLGQGLEFLIYFQGNSAPDKSGLPSDRFSAERTGGSVSTLTIQRTQQEDSAVYLCASSLARRDQPQHFGDGTRLSIL.

The chain carries TRBV2 and TRBJ2-7; D possibly corresponds to TRBD1 (6 bases). V lost 4 bases and J 0 bases, leaving 16 bases between the germline ends. Germline V CDR1 and CDR2: SNHLY, FYNNEI. The CDR3 sequence is 16 residues long. Here the CDR3 reads CASSGRSWTDSYEQYF. CDR3 DNA sequence: TGTGCCAGCAGTGGGCGCAGCTGGACAGACTCCTACGAGCAGTACTTC.

The chain joins TRBV27 to TRBJ2-7, with 13 bases lining up with TRBD2. The germline V gene encodes CDR1 MNHEY and CDR2 SMNVEV (reference sequence). V gave up 8 bases and J gave up 6 bases; unmatched junction bases: 13. This CDR3 has 16 amino acids. The CDR3 loop reads CASCQLAGGLCLEQYF. For the CDR3, the DNA is TGTGCCAGCTGTCAACTAGCGGGAGGGTTATGTCTCGAGCAGTACTTC.

CDR3 sequence (DNA): TGTGCCAGCAGCGTAGATAGGGGGGGGGTGAGAACTGAAGCTTTCTTT. Protein product: CASSVDRGGVRTEAFF. The rearrangement uses TRBV9 and TRBJ1-1, with a tentative D call TRBD1 (6 bases). Per the germline V gene, CDR1 is SGDLS and CDR2 is YYNGEE. Trimming pared 0 bases from V and 5 bases from J, leaving 17 bases between. The CDR3 covers 16 residues.

The chain is built from TRBV7-6 and TRBJ1-1, with D perhaps matching TRBD1 (5 bases). CDR3 length equals 14 residues. The germline V and J ends were trimmed by 3 bases and 3 bases, with 11 bases remaining between them. CDR1 is SGHVS, CDR2 FNYEAQ, per germline. The CDR3 protein is CASSLAGLDTEAFF. The CDR3 DNA is TGTGCCAGCAGCTTGGCAGGGTTAGACACTGAAGCTTTCTTT.

This clone was found once. J is TRBJ2-5 and V is TRBV7-2; 13 bases are shared with TRBD2. The assigned J gene may be wrong: the sequence end matches TRBJ2-7 better. The germline CDR1 and CDR2 sequences are SGHTA and FQGNSA. The CDR3 spans 15 residues. CDR3 sequence reads: CASSSPGLAGLEQYF. The DNA of the CDR3 is TGTGCCAGCAGCTCCCCGGGACTAGCGGGACTCGAGCAGTACTTC.

The V and J genes are TRBV5-1 and TRBJ1-1; 7 bases align to TRBD1. The V gene's germline CDR1 is SGHRS and CDR2 YFSETQ. V shed 3 bases, J shed 2 bases, and the junction held 10 bases outside the gene matches. The CDR3 extends over 16 amino acids. The chain's CDR3 is CASSSLTGEINTEAFF. The CDR3 DNA reads as TGCGCCAGCAGCTCGTTAACAGGGGAGATTAACACTGAAGCTTTCTTT.

The chain has TRBV7-3 and TRBJ2-1, with a weak D call TRBD2 (6 bases). This CDR3 has 15 amino acids. The germline CDR1 and CDR2 sequences are SGHTA and FQGTGA. V was pared by 2 bases and J by 6 bases, with 14 bases between. The CDR3 loop is CASSLQVAEFNEQFF. CDR3 sequence (DNA): TGTGCCAGCAGCTTACAAGTAGCGGAATTCAATGAGCAGTTCTTC.

The J gene is TRBJ2-1, the V gene TRBV11-2; 9 positions agree with TRBD1. The CDR3 contains 16 residues. The junction had 3 bases not matched to a gene; V was cut back by 1 base and J by 2 bases. Germline-derived CDR1 and CDR2 are SGHAT and FQNNGV. The CDR3 region has the DNA TGTGCCAGCAGCTTAGTGGGGACAGGGACCTACAATGAGCAGTTCTTC. Residues: CASSLVGTGTYNEQFF.